This is a list of T cell receptor beta chains from one sample in a study of T cell responses to AZD1222 COVID-19 vaccine. Sequenced by immunoSEQ multiplex PCR; TCRdb stores in-frame clones only, minus some. Here the sample spans about 15,000 clones, about nine tenths being singletons. The sample consisted of peripheral blood, taken 28 days after the second AZD1222 dose. The receptors come from an adult who received the AZD1222 COVID-19 vaccine. The CDR3 runs from the conserved cysteine through the conserved F or W. Fields, in order: V gene, J gene, D gene, clone size, CDR3 DNA, CDR3 protein. A D gene is named only where the DNA matches it firmly. Part of the rows lack a size; the others show once, few, many or a class for expanded clones.

TRBV13,TRBJ1-2,NA,NA,TGTGCCAGCAGCTCCCCCGGACAGCTTAACTATGGCTACACCTTC,CASSSPGQLNYGYTF
TRBV4-2,TRBJ1-2,TRBD1,NA,TGTGCCAGCAGCCAAGAGAGAGGAGACAGGGTCTATGGCTACACCTTC,CASSQERGDRVYGYTF
TRBV6-1,TRBJ2-6,NA,NA,TGTGCCAGCAGTGAACTCGGCGGGTCTGGGGCCAACGTCCTGACTTTC,CASSELGGSGANVLTF
TRBV4-3,TRBJ2-2,NA,few,TGCGCCAGCAGCCATGCTGGCTTTCTCGGGGAGCTGTTTTTT,CASSHAGFLGELFF
TRBV24-1,TRBJ1-2,NA,NA,TGTGCCACCAGTCCAGGGGATCGACGCTACACCTTC,CATSPGDRRYTF
TRBV28,TRBJ1-2,NA,once,TGTGCCAGCAGATTTCAGGGTCGACTCTCGGGCACCTTC,CASRFQGRLSGTF
TRBV11-2,TRBJ1-4,TRBD1,once,TGTGCCAGCAGCTTGGGGGGGACAGGGCAAATTGGAAAACTGTTTTTT,CASSLGGTGQIGKLFF
TRBV9,TRBJ2-7,TRBD2,NA,TGTGCCAGCAGCGAGGGACTAGCGGCAAACTACGAGCAGTACTTC,CASSEGLAANYEQYF
TRBV27,TRBJ1-3,NA,NA,TGTGCCAGCAGTTTATCGCGGGGTCCTGGAAACACCATATATTTT,CASSLSRGPGNTIYF
TRBV7-3,TRBJ2-3,TRBD1,NA,TGTGCCAGCAGCTTTACAGGGGTTAGCGCAGATACGCAGTATTTT,CASSFTGVSADTQYF
TRBV9,TRBJ2-7,NA,NA,TGTGCCAGCAGCGTAGGTGGGGCCACCTACGAGCAGTACTTC,CASSVGGATYEQYF
TRBV4-2,TRBJ2-3,NA,NA,TGTGCCAGCAGCCAAGGGGGTAGCCCCATAGTCACAGATACGCAGTATTTT,CASSQGGSPIVTDTQYF
TRBV19,TRBJ1-2,NA,NA,TGTGCCAGTAGTAGAGACAGTCGCTACACCTTC,CASSRDSRYTF
TRBV28,TRBJ1-2,NA,NA,TGTGCCAGCAGACTAGTGGGGAACTATGGCTACACCTTC,CASRLVGNYGYTF
TRBV6-5,TRBJ2-3,TRBD2,NA,TGTGCCAGCAGGATAGCGGGAGGGAACACAGATACGCAGTATTTT,CASRIAGGNTDTQYF
TRBV28,TRBJ2-1,NA,once,TGTGCCAGCACCCCGGCCCAGGGGTCCTTCACGGGTGAGCAGTTCTTC,CASTPAQGSFTGEQFF
TRBV2,TRBJ1-5,NA,NA,TGTGCCAGCAGTGCCGAACAGGGAAGCAATCAGCCCCAGCATTTT,CASSAEQGSNQPQHF
TRBV6-2/TRBV6-3,TRBJ2-3,TRBD2,NA,TGTGCCAGCAGTTATTTAGTATCTAGCGGGGGAGACACAGATACGCAGTATTTT,CASSYLVSSGGDTDTQYF
TRBV30,TRBJ2-3,NA,NA,TGTGCCTGGAGAACAGGGCCAGATACGCAGTATTTT,CAWRTGPDTQYF
TRBV11-2,TRBJ2-1,TRBD1,NA,TGTGCCAGCTTACAGACAGGGCCTAACAATGAGCAGTTCTTC,CASLQTGPNNEQFF
TRBV6-5,TRBJ1-1,NA,NA,TGTGCCAGCAGTAGAACAGGAGGGCGGAGCACTGAAGCTTTCTTT,CASSRTGGRSTEAFF
TRBV5-1,TRBJ1-3,TRBD1,NA,TGCGCCAGCAGCTTAGCAGGGGGGACAACTGGAAACACCATATATTTT,CASSLAGGTTGNTIYF
TRBV28,TRBJ2-2,TRBD2,NA,TGTGCCAGCAGTTCGGGACTAGCGGGAGGGCCGGTCGGGGAGCTGTTTTTT,CASSSGLAGGPVGELFF
TRBV18,TRBJ2-7,NA,NA,TGTGCCAGCTCAACTAGGGACTTGAGCTCCTACGAGCAGTACTTC,CASSTRDLSSYEQYF
TRBV25-1,TRBJ2-1,TRBD2,NA,TGTGCCAGCAGCGCCTACACTAGCGGGAGGGACAATGAGCAGTTCTTC,CASSAYTSGRDNEQFF
TRBV7-8,TRBJ1-2,NA,once,TGTGCCAGCAGCTTAGAGGTACAGAACTATGGCTACACCTTC,CASSLEVQNYGYTF
TRBV4-1,TRBJ2-2,NA,NA,TGCGCCAGCAGCCAAGCGGCCCGAACGAACACCGGGGAGCTGTTTTTT,CASSQAARTNTGELFF
TRBV9,TRBJ2-2,TRBD1,NA,TGTGCCAGCAGCGCGTACAGGGGAAGCGGGGAGCTGTTTTTT,CASSAYRGSGELFF
TRBV7-8,TRBJ2-5,TRBD2,NA,TGTGCCAGCGGAGAAAACGCTAGCGGGGGCCGTCAAGAGACCCAGTACTTC,CASGENASGGRQETQYF
TRBV19,TRBJ2-7,TRBD1,NA,TGTGCCAGTGGACAGGGGGACTACGAGCAGTACTTC,CASGQGDYEQYF
TRBV27,TRBJ1-5,NA,NA,TGTGCCAGCAGTTTTAGCTCGGATGGCAATCAGCCCCAGCATTTT,CASSFSSDGNQPQHF
TRBV27,TRBJ1-2,NA,once,TGTGCCATCTCGACCGGGATTGGAGATGGCTACACCTTC,CAISTGIGDGYTF
TRBV5-6,TRBJ1-2,TRBD1,once,TGTGCCAGCAGCTTGGCCGGGACAGGGTCTCAACTCCGTGGCTACACCTTC,CASSLAGTGSQLRGYTF
TRBV19,TRBJ1-5,NA,NA,TGTGCCAGTAGTCTTGGCGGGGGGAACAATCAGCCCCAGCATTTT,CASSLGGGNNQPQHF
TRBV4-1,TRBJ1-2,NA,NA,TGCGCCAGCAGCCAAGAAGAAGGAATCTATGGCTACACCTTC,CASSQEEGIYGYTF
TRBV5-1,TRBJ2-1,NA,NA,TGCGCCAGCAAGGTTGGAACTTGGGATGAGCAGTTCTTC,CASKVGTWDEQFF
TRBV6-6,TRBJ2-3,TRBD2,NA,TGTGCCAGCAGTTACAGGACTAGCCAAACAGATACGCAGTATTTT,CASSYRTSQTDTQYF
TRBV7-9,TRBJ2-7,NA,once,TGTGCCAGCAGCTTAGGGGTCGGATACTACGAGCAGTACTTC,CASSLGVGYYEQYF
TRBV28,TRBJ2-2,NA,NA,TGTGCCAGCAGTTTAGGGGCGGGGACCGGGGAGCTGTTTTTT,CASSLGAGTGELFF
TRBV21-1,TRBJ1-2,NA,NA,TGTGCCAGCAGCAAAGGACAAACGCCGATCTTC,CASSKGQTPIF
TRBV7-3,TRBJ2-3,TRBD2,NA,TGTGCCAGCAGCTTCCTACCTAGCGGGGGGCGCTCAGATACGCAGTATTTT,CASSFLPSGGRSDTQYF
TRBV5-4,TRBJ1-1,NA,NA,TGTGCCAGCAGCTTGGAACGAGACACTGAAGCTTTCTTT,CASSLERDTEAFF
TRBV28,TRBJ1-3,NA,NA,TGTGCCAGCAGAACCGGGAGGGCTGGAAACACCATATATTTT,CASRTGRAGNTIYF
TRBV7-9,TRBJ1-2,NA,once,TGTGCCAGCAGCCGAGAGGGTGGCTACACCTTC,CASSREGGYTF
TRBV27,TRBJ2-7,NA,once,TGTGCCAGCAGTTCGGTTGCCGGGGCCCACGAGCAGTACTTC,CASSSVAGAHEQYF
TRBV7-8,TRBJ2-6,NA,NA,TGTGCCAGCTCCCCCGGGCCATCTGGGGCCAACGTCCTGACTTTC,CASSPGPSGANVLTF
TRBV9,TRBJ2-1,TRBD2,NA,TGTGCCAGCAGCGGGGGACTAACTCCCTACAATGAGCAGTTCTTC,CASSGGLTPYNEQFF
TRBV7-8,TRBJ1-1,TRBD1,NA,TGTGCCAGCAGCTCCCGGGACAGGGGGTCAAACACTGAAGCTTTCTTT,CASSSRDRGSNTEAFF
TRBV6-1,TRBJ2-5,TRBD2,NA,TGTGCCAGCAGTGAAGGGGTCGGGAGGGAGACCCAGTACTTC,CASSEGVGRETQYF
TRBV7-3,TRBJ2-5,TRBD2,NA,TGTGCCAGCAGCTTAAGTGGTCTAGCGGGGGGAGTGGAGACCCAGTACTTC,CASSLSGLAGGVETQYF
TRBV19,TRBJ1-3,NA,NA,TGTGCCAGTAGTCTACAACACAGGGCTGGAAACACCATATATTTT,CASSLQHRAGNTIYF
TRBV19,TRBJ1-2,NA,NA,TGTGCCAGTAGTATTGACAGAACAGAGAACTATGGCTACACCTTC,CASSIDRTENYGYTF
TRBV19,TRBJ1-1,TRBD1,NA,TGTGCCAGTACGGGACAGGTAAACACTGAAGCTTTCTTT,CASTGQVNTEAFF